The clone carrying this T cell receptor (beta chain) was counted between two and nine times. The antigen is unknown. This entry belongs to a study of response to subunit inactivated influenza vaccine. TCRdb re-analysed the RT-PCR reads in MiXCR, keeping a single row per CDR3 protein. This sample has under 850,000 distinct CDR3 sequences, with about a fifth found just once. Germline-derived CDR1 and CDR2 are DFQATT and SNEGSKA (reference sequence). The trim removed 6 bases at V and 4 bases at J, leaving 8 bases unmatched. CDR3 size: 14 residues. Whole-study results and caveats: Authors suggested few new T cells are recruited by each seasonal influenza vaccination.

This receptor was obtained from a man aged 50 to 59 who received an inactivated influenza vaccine. The rearrangement joins TRBV20-1 to TRBJ2-1; 8 nucleotides line up with TRBD2. The source material was PBMCs from blood, sampled about 5 days after vaccination. Here the CDR3 DNA reads TGCAGTGCACCGAGCGGGAGAGGTTACAATGAGCAGTTCTTC. This translates into CSAPSGRGYNEQFF.